The 25 T cell receptor beta chains in this list originate from one sample, sequenced in a study of cytomegalovirus exposure and HLA in healthy donors. Sequenced by immunoSEQ multiplex PCR; TCRdb stores in-frame clones only, minus some. The table lists about 160,000 clones, around 92% of them singletons. Sample: PBMCs. The receptor set was obtained from a man aged 18-30 years in good health and CMV-seropositive.

This chain links TRBV12-5 with TRBJ1-1, with unresolved D. The CDR3 contains 15 residues. CDR1 and CDR2 from the germline V gene are LGHNT and FRNRAP. Trimming stripped 10 bases from V and 0 bases from J, with 18 bases between. CDR3 amino acids: CAIRLLESLNTEAFF. Written as DNA, the CDR3 is TGTGCTATAAGGCTCTTGGAGTCCCTGAACACTGAAGCTTTCTTT.

The sample holds one count of this clone. J is TRBJ1-2 and V is TRBV18; TRBD1 might be the D (5 bases). Germline V CDR1 and CDR2: KGHSH, LQKENI. V gave up 3 bases and J gave up 7 bases, with 12 bases separating them. The CDR3 is made up of 13 amino acids. CDR3 protein: CASSPEGRSGYTF. As DNA, the CDR3 is TGTGCCAGCTCACCCGAGGGGAGGTCTGGCTACACCTTC.

J is TRBJ1-5 and V is TRBV6-5, with 10 positions matching TRBD1. Germline trimming cut 10 bases from V and 0 bases from J; bases unmatched to any gene: 6. This CDR3 region has 15 residues. Germline CDR1 and CDR2: MNHEY and SVGAGI. Here the CDR3 reads CAIRDRGLSNQPQHF. In DNA, the CDR3 is TGTGCCATTCGGGACAGGGGTCTTAGCAATCAGCCCCAGCATTTT.

The rearrangement joins TRBV7-9 to TRBJ2-5, with D maybe TRBD1 (5 bases). Germline values: CDR1 SEHNR, CDR2 FQNEAQ (reference sequence). This CDR3 has 14 residues. With 2 bases removed from V and 2 bases from J, the gap between germline ends came to 9 bases. The CDR3 nucleotides are TGTGCCAGCAGCTTAACGGACACGCAAGAGACCCAGTACTTC. Encoded protein: CASSLTDTQETQYF.

The chain recombines TRBV6-6 with TRBJ2-7; 8 bases fit TRBD1. From germline, CDR1 is MNHNY and CDR2 SVGAGI (reference sequence). With V trimmed by 6 bases and J by 3 bases, 10 bases remained unmatched. The CDR3 length is 15 residues. The CDR3 nucleotides are TGTGCCAGCAGGAGTCCGGGACAGGAGTACTACGAGCAGTACTTC. This gives the protein CASRSPGQEYYEQYF.

CDR3 sequence: CASSGLAAGVYEQYF. In DNA form, the CDR3 reads TGTGCCAGCAGTGGTCTTGCGGCAGGGGTCTACGAGCAGTACTTC. The rearrangement uses TRBV6-1 and TRBJ2-5; weak D call: TRBD1 (6 bases). The DNA matches TRBJ2-7 better at its end, which makes the J call doubtful. CDR3 length equals 15 residues. Per the germline V gene, CDR1 is MNHNS and CDR2 is SASEGT.

The J gene is TRBJ1-1, the V gene TRBV13; D unresolved. V was cut by 5 bases and J by 4 bases, with 11 bases left in between. Germline V lookup: CDR1 PRHDT, CDR2 FYEKMQ (reference sequence). The CDR3 length is 13 residues. This CDR3 is CASSVGRGTEAFF. CDR3 in DNA: TGTGCCAGCAGCGTCGGACGGGGCACTGAAGCTTTCTTT.

This clone is medium-sized in the sample. The V call is TRBV27, the J call TRBJ2-7, with TRBD2 as a possible D gene (5 bases). CDR3 size: 13 residues. Germline V gene sequence: CDR1 MNHEY, CDR2 SMNVEV (reference sequence). Between the trimmed V and J ends, which lost 5 bases and 7 bases, there was a span of 15 bases. The CDR3 loop is CASSLRTDLEQYF. As DNA, the CDR3 is TGTGCCAGCAGTCTCCGGACGGACTTAGAGCAGTACTTC.

This clone has only a few counts. The chain combines TRBV19 with TRBJ1-5; 7 nucleotides agree with TRBD1. CDR1 is LNHDA and CDR2 is SQIVND in the germline V gene (reference sequence). The CDR3 sequence is 12 residues long. The V segment lost 5 bases and the J segment 5 bases; nucleotides outside the gene matches: 0. CDR3: CASSDRDQPQHF. CDR3 DNA sequence: TGTGCCAGTAGTGACAGGGATCAGCCCCAGCATTTT.

The rearrangement uses TRBV28 and TRBJ1-1; D not resolved. The CDR3 has 13 amino acids. Germline CDR1 is MDHEN and CDR2 is SYDVKM. Trimming pared 10 bases from V and 3 bases from J, leaving 15 bases between. CDR3 sequence: CATLISGYTEAFF. DNA for the CDR3: TGTGCCACCCTCATCTCGGGATACACTGAAGCTTTCTTT.

This clone was recorded only once. The chain couples TRBV11-3 to TRBJ2-1; 7 bases agree with TRBD2. V shed 4 bases, J shed 6 bases, and the junction held 6 bases outside the gene matches. CDR1 is SGHNT and CDR2 is YENEEA in the germline V gene. The CDR3 is 14 residues long. The DNA for the CDR3 is TGTGCCAGCAGCTGGAGCGGGAAGGGCAATGAGCAGTTCTTC. Translation: CASSWSGKGNEQFF.

V gene TRBV4-1 combines with J gene TRBJ2-3, with 8 bases aligning to TRBD1. CDR1 and CDR2 from the germline V gene are MGHRA and YSYEKL. Germline trimming cut 3 bases from V and 0 bases from J; bases unmatched to any gene: 2. The CDR3 extends over 15 amino acids. In nucleotides, the CDR3 is TGCGCCAGCAGCCACGGACAGGGCAGCACAGATACGCAGTATTTT. This gives the protein CASSHGQGSTDTQYF.

This chain links TRBV27 with TRBJ2-7; D gene ambiguous. This CDR3 region has 13 residues. The germline V and J ends were trimmed by 2 bases and 4 bases, with 9 bases remaining between them. Germline loops: CDR1 MNHEY, CDR2 SMNVEV (reference sequence). CDR3 sequence reads: CASSLQVDYEQYF. The CDR3 region has the DNA TGTGCCAGCAGTTTACAGGTGGATTACGAGCAGTACTTC.

This clone was recorded once. The CDR3, as DNA: TGTGCCAGCTCACTCTTTTCAACTAATGAAAAACTGTTTTTT. This codes for CASSLFSTNEKLFF. This chain connects TRBV18 to TRBJ1-4, with D uncertain. Germline values: CDR1 KGHSH, CDR2 LQKENI. The CDR3 sequence is 14 residues long. Between the trimmed V and J ends, which lost 4 bases and 0 bases, there was a span of 6 bases.

The rearrangement links TRBV11-1 to TRBJ2-3, with TRBD1 matching over 8 bases. Unmatched junction bases numbered 8, after V lost 5 bases and J lost 1 base. This CDR3 contains 16 residues. The germline V gene encodes CDR1 SGHAT and CDR2 FQDESV (reference sequence). CDR3 amino acids: CASSLTPGQGTDTQYF. The DNA for the CDR3 is TGTGCCAGCAGCCTTACTCCGGGACAGGGCACAGATACGCAGTATTTT.

This clone appeared a single time. The V call is TRBV19, the J call TRBJ2-1; 11 bases agree with TRBD2. Germline V gene data show CDR1 as LNHDA and CDR2 as SQIVND (reference sequence). The CDR3 length is 15 residues. After removal of 0 bases from V and 6 bases from J, the junction contained 1 base not matched to a gene. CDR3 bases: TGTGCCAGTAGTATAGAAACTAGCGGGAGCAATGAGCAGTTCTTC. Translating gives CASSIETSGSNEQFF. Full variable domain (missing parts from reference TRBV19 and TRBJ2-1): DGGITQSPKYLFRKEGQNVTLSCEQNLNHDAMYWYRQDPGQGLRLIYYSQIVNDFQKGDIAEGYSVSREKKESFPLTVTSAQKNPTAFYLCASSIETSGSNEQFFGPGTRLTVL.

V gene TRBV11-2 combines with J gene TRBJ2-7; weak D call: TRBD1 (6 bases). V was clipped by 9 bases and J by 3 bases, with 18 bases between them. Germline loops: CDR1 SGHAT, CDR2 FQNNGV. CDR3 length: 14 residues. The CDR3 is CASKKPGVNYEQYF. The CDR3 nucleotides read TGTGCCAGTAAGAAACCAGGGGTGAACTACGAGCAGTACTTC.

The chain employs TRBV28 and TRBJ2-7, with D unresolved. The CDR3 is 11 residues long. Trimming removed 5 bases from V and 2 bases from J, with 4 bases in between. Per germline, CDR1 MDHEN and CDR2 SYDVKM. The CDR3 is CASSVAYEQYF. The CDR3 DNA sequence: TGTGCCAGCAGTGTCGCCTACGAGCAGTACTTC.

J is TRBJ2-7 and V is TRBV27; D may be TRBD1 (5 bases). The CDR3 consists of 15 residues. Germline assignment: CDR1 MNHEY and CDR2 SMNVEV (reference sequence). Trimming shortened V by 0 bases and J by 2 bases, and 11 bases separated the two germline ends. CDR3 protein: CASSLSLKGPYEQYF. The CDR3 nucleotides are TGTGCCAGCAGTTTATCTTTAAAGGGGCCCTACGAGCAGTACTTC.

The chain couples TRBV5-4 to TRBJ2-1; 15 positions agree with TRBD2. CDR1 is SGHNT, CDR2 YYREEE, per germline (reference sequence). This CDR3 has 16 residues. J gave up 10 bases and V 4 bases, and 9 bases lay outside the gene matches. The CDR3 here is CASSTPGLAGGAEQFF. CDR3 DNA sequence: TGTGCCAGCAGCACTCCAGGACTAGCGGGAGGGGCCGAGCAGTTCTTC. The whole variable domain, filled in from reference TRBV5-4 and TRBJ2-1, reads ETGVTQSPTHLIKTRGQQVTLRCSSQSGHNTVSWYQQALGQGPQFIFQYYREEENGRGNFPPRFSGLQFPNYSSELNVNALELDDSALYLCASSTPGLAGGAEQFFGPGTRLTVL.

The chain uses TRBV5-1 and TRBJ2-4; TRBD1 might be the D (6 bases). V lost 1 base to trimming and J lost 3 bases, with 8 bases between them. This CDR3 region has 14 residues. The germline CDR1 and CDR2 sequences are SGHRS and YFSETQ. Here the CDR3 reads CASSLRTDKNIQYF. The DNA for the CDR3 is TGCGCCAGCAGCTTGCGGACAGACAAAAACATTCAGTACTTC. The whole variable domain, filled in from reference TRBV5-1 and TRBJ2-4, reads KAGVTQTPRYLIKTRGQQVTLSCSPISGHRSVSWYQQTPGQGLQFLFEYFSETQRNKGNFPGRFSGRQFSNSRSEMNVSTLELGDSALYLCASSLRTDKNIQYFGAGTRLSVL.

The chain joins TRBV5-1 to TRBJ2-1; TRBD2 agrees at 15 bases. This CDR3 comprises 19 residues. Germline assignment: CDR1 SGHRS and CDR2 YFSETQ. Trimming took 3 bases from V and 2 from J; bases not matched to a gene: 9. CDR3 in DNA: TGCGCCAGCAGCTGGGGACTAGCGGGAGGTCGGGGCGCCTACAATGAGCAGTTCTTC. It yields the protein CASSWGLAGGRGAYNEQFF.

This clone is a singleton in its sample. This chain connects TRBV7-9 to TRBJ2-1, with 7 nucleotides matching TRBD1. Germline-derived CDR1 and CDR2 are SEHNR and FQNEAQ (reference sequence). After removal of 6 bases from V and 7 bases from J, the junction contained 9 bases not matched to a gene. The CDR3 covers 14 residues. DNA for the CDR3: TGTGCCAGCAGTTATGACAGGGATTGGAATGAGCAGTTCTTC. It is translated as CASSYDRDWNEQFF.

The gene calls are TRBV9 and TRBJ2-2, with 7 bases that match TRBD1. The length of the CDR3 is 16 residues. V lost 2 bases to trimming and J lost 1 base; unmatched junction nucleotides: 5. CDR1 is SGDLS, CDR2 YYNGEE, per germline. The CDR3 region is CASSVPGQLNTGELFF. CDR3 nucleotides: TGTGCCAGCAGCGTTCCGGGACAGCTGAACACCGGGGAGCTGTTTTTT. Full variable domain (remainder filled in from reference TRBV9 and TRBJ2-2): DSGVTQTPKHLITATGQRVTLRCSPRSGDLSVYWYQQSLDQGLQFLIQYYNGEERAKGNILERFSAQQFPDLHSELNLSSLELGDSALYFCASSVPGQLNTGELFFGEGSRLTVL.

This clone appeared a few times. The rearrangement uses TRBV5-1 and TRBJ1-1; tentatively, D is TRBD1 (6 bases). This CDR3 is built from 14 residues. V was cut by 4 bases and J by 0 bases, with 10 bases left in between. Germline CDR1 and CDR2: SGHRS and YFSETQ. The CDR3: CASSGGQMNTEAFF. The CDR3 DNA reads as TGCGCCAGCAGCGGAGGACAGATGAACACTGAAGCTTTCTTT.